This T cell receptor (beta chain) was captured in a study of metastatic and nonmetastatic thyroid tumors. In its sample, this clone was seen a few times. The CDR3 consists of 14 residues. Germline values: CDR1 SEHNR, CDR2 FQNEAQ (reference sequence). V was clipped by 3 bases and J by 6 bases, with 14 bases between them. Nobody among the patients had been given any treatment before thyroid surgery. In the authors' workflow: A papillary thyroid cancer distant-metastasis classifier was built from CDR3 differences across clinicopathological groups. With MiXCR, TCRdb reprocessed the PCR reads. These V and J calls derive from TCRdb rather than the authors' analysis. The table lists 26,000 or so clones, around 4% of them singletons.

The sample was blood. The source of this sequence is a male donor with papillary thyroid cancer or a benign thyroid nodule (not recorded which). Some clones in this sample may be carry-over from other donors' samples. V and J are TRBV7-9 and TRBJ1-2; TRBD1 might be the D (6 bases). The CDR3 here is CASSFTGGANGYTF. The CDR3 coding sequence is TGTGCCAGCAGCTTTACCGGGGGGGCGAATGGCTACACCTTC.